Below are 9 T cell receptor beta chains sequenced from a single sample in a study of T cells in Graves' hyperthyroidism and ophthalmopathy. There were TCR beta CDR3 regions amplified from RNA transcripts. Initially, a first-round RT-PCR of the TCR CDR3 employed the HTBI primer set. One entry per CDR3 protein, called by TCRdb with MiXCR from the multiplex PCR reads. The top ten clones hold 6.5% to 8% of a sample with approximately 590,000 distinct CDR3 sequences, about 15% of them seen once. The sample was blood. Receptors originate from a woman aged 25 to 45 with Graves' hyperthyroidism.

The sample holds many counts of this clonotype. The chain joins TRBV20-1 to TRBJ2-7; 8 bases are a match to TRBD1. The V segment lost 8 bases and the J segment 4 bases; nucleotides outside the gene matches: 10. Per the germline V gene, CDR1 is DFQATT and CDR2 is SNEGSKA (reference sequence). The CDR3 is 13 residues long. In DNA, the CDR3 is TGCAGTACCCTGGCAGGGGGCGATTACGAGCAGTACTTC. The encoded protein is CSTLAGGDYEQYF.

The chain combines TRBV6-2 or TRBV6-3 with TRBJ2-5; perhaps TRBD2 as D (5 bases). CDR1 is MNHEY and CDR2 is SVGEGT in the germline V gene. V lost 2 bases to trimming and J lost 5 bases, with 12 bases between them. This CDR3 comprises 14 residues. CDR3 loop: CASSYPRSGETQYF. The CDR3 coding sequence is TGTGCCAGCAGTTACCCGCGCAGCGGTGAGACCCAGTACTTC.

Ten or more counts support this clonotype. The genes are TRBV7-2 and TRBJ2-7, with 8 bases matching TRBD2. The CDR3 totals 13 residues. Germline V gene sequence: CDR1 SGHTA, CDR2 FQGNSA. Trimming at V came to 2 bases and at J to 6 bases, leaving 3 bases not matched to a gene. The CDR3 coding sequence is TGTGCCAGCAGCTTAAAACGGGAGGGCGAGCAGTACTTC. It is translated as CASSLKREGEQYF. The entire variable domain, with the rest obtained from reference TRBV7-2 and TRBJ2-7, is as follows: GAGVSQSPSNKVTEKGKDVELRCDPISGHTALYWYRQSLGQGLEFLIYFQGNSAPDKSGLPSDRFSAERTGGSVSTLTIQRTQQEDSAVYLCASSLKREGEQYFGPGTRLTVT.

This clonotype turned up a few times. J is TRBJ2-4 and V is TRBV3-1, with 8 bases that match TRBD1. Germline CDR1 reads LGHDT; CDR2 reads YNNKEL (reference sequence). With 6 bases clipped from V and 0 bases from J, the junction kept 7 bases outside the gene matches. The CDR3 spans 16 residues. The CDR3 sequence is CASRPDRGVAKNIQYF. As DNA, the CDR3 is TGTGCCAGCAGACCCGACAGGGGAGTAGCCAAAAACATTCAGTACTTC.

This clonotype was picked up many times. The chain joins TRBV18 to TRBJ1-1; 7 bases line up with TRBD1. The CDR3 loop spans 15 amino acids. With 4 bases clipped from V and 3 bases from J, the junction kept 8 bases outside the gene matches. Looked up from germline, CDR1 is KGHSH and CDR2 is LQKENI. CDR3: CASSLEDRRYTEAFF. The CDR3 DNA follows: TGTGCCAGCTCACTCGAGGACAGGAGATACACTGAAGCTTTCTTT.

This clonotype was observed a handful of times. The J gene is TRBJ1-1, the V gene TRBV4-2, with D possibly TRBD1 on 5 matching bases. CDR3 size: 14 residues. Germline V gene lookup returns CDR1 LGHNA and CDR2 YNFKEQ. The V end lost 7 bases, the J end lost 0 bases, and 12 bases lay between the germline ends. The CDR3 protein is CASTMGQMNTEAFF. The CDR3 region has the DNA TGTGCCAGCACCATGGGGCAGATGAACACTGAAGCTTTCTTT.

The chain couples TRBV19 to TRBJ2-2; TRBD2 matches 11 bases. Trimming at V came to 7 bases and at J to 5 bases, leaving 3 bases not matched to a gene. The CDR3 covers 14 residues. Germline-derived CDR1 and CDR2 are LNHDA and SQIVND (reference sequence). The CDR3 loop reads CASNSGRATGELFF. CDR3 DNA: TGTGCCAGTAATAGCGGGAGGGCAACCGGGGAGCTGTTTTTT.

The chain links TRBV2 to TRBJ2-2; 14 bases fit TRBD2. The CDR3 loop spans 19 amino acids. The trim removed 4 bases at V and 5 bases at J, leaving 12 bases unmatched. Germline lookup yields CDR1 SNHLY and CDR2 FYNNEI. DNA for the CDR3: TGTGCCAGCAGTGCGGGACTAGCGGGAGTGGAGGGTGATACCGGGGAGCTGTTTTTT. Translation gives CASSAGLAGVEGDTGELFF. The entire variable domain, with the rest obtained from reference TRBV2 and TRBJ2-2, is as follows: EPEVTQTPSHQVTQMGQEVILRCVPISNHLYFYWYRQILGQKVEFLVSFYNNEISEKSEIFDDQFSVERPDGSNFTLKIRSTKLEDSAMYFCASSAGLAGVEGDTGELFFGEGSRLTVL.

The table lists this clonotype with many counts. V gene TRBV5-1 combines with J gene TRBJ2-3; D ambiguous. The CDR3 runs 15 residues. The germline V gene has CDR1 SGHRS and CDR2 YFSETQ. V lost 0 bases and J 0 bases, leaving 8 bases between the germline ends. The DNA for the CDR3 is TGCGCCAGCAGCTTGGTTGGAATTAGCACAGATACGCAGTATTTT. It specifies CASSLVGISTDTQYF.